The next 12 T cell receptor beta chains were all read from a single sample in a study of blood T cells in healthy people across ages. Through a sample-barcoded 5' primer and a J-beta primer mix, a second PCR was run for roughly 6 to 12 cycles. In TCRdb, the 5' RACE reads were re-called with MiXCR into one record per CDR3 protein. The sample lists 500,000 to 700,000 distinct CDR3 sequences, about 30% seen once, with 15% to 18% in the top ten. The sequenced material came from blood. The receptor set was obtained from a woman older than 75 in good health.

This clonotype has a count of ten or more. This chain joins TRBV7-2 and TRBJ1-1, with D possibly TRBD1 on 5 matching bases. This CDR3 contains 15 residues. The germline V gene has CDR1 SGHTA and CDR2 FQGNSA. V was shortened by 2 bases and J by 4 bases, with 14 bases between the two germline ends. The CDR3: CASSLPGGRGTEAFF. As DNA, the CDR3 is TGTGCCAGCAGCTTACCCGGGGGAAGGGGCACTGAAGCTTTCTTT.

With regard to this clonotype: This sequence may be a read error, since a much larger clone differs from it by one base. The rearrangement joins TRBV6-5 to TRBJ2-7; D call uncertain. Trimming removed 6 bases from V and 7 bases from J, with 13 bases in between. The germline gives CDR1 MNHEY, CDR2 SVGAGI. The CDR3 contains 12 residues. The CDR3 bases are TGTGCCAGCAGCAGTTTGTACAATGAGCAGTACTTC. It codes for CASSSLYNEQYF.

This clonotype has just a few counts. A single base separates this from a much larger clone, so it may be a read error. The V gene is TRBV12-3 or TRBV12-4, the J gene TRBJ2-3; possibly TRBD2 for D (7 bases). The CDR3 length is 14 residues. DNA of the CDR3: TGTGCCAGCAGTCCCGGGGGGCCGGTAGATGCGCAGTATTTT. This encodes CASSPGGPVDAQYF.

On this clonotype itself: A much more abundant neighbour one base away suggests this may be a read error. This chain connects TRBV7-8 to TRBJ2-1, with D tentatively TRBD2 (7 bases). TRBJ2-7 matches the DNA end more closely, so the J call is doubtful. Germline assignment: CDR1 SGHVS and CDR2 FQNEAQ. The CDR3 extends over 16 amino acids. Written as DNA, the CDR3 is TGTGCCAGCAGCTTAGCGGTTGGGGGGGCCTACAATGAGCAGTACTTC. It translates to CASSLAVGGAYNEQYF.

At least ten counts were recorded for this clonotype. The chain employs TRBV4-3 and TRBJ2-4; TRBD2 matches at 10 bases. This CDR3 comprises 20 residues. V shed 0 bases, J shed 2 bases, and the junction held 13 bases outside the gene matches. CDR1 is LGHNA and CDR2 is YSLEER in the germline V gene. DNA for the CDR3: TGCGCCAGCAGCCAAGATAGGGCTAGCGGGGGTCAAGTTTCCAAAAACATTCAGTACTTC. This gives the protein CASSQDRASGGQVSKNIQYF.

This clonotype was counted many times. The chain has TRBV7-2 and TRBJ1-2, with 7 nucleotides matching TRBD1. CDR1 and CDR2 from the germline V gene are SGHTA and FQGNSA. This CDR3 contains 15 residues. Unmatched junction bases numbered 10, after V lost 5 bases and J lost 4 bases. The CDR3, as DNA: TGTGCCAGCAGCCTCAACAGGGGACTTTTCTATGGCTACACCTTC. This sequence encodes CASSLNRGLFYGYTF.

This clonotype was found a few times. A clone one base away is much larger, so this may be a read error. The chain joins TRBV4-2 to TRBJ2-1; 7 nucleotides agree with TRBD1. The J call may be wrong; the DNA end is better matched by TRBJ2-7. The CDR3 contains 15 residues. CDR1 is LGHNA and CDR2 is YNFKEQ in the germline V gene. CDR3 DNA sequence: TGTGCCAGCAGCCCTGAACAGGGGTACTACAATGAGCAGTACTTC. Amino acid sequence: CASSPEQGYYNEQYF.

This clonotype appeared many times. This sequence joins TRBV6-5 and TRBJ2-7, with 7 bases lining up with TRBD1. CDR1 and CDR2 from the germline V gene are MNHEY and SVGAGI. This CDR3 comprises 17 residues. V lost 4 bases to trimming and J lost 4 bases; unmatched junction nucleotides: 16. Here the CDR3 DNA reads TGTGCCAGCAGTTCTAGAGAAGGGGGCGCAGGCCGTTACGAGCAGTACTTC. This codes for CASSSREGGAGRYEQYF.

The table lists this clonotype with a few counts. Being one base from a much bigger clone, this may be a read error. The CDR3 DNA follows: TGTGCCAGCAGCGCTAGCGGGGCAGCAGTAAATGAGCAGTTCTTC. This codes for CASSASGAAVNEQFF. The chain carries TRBV9 and TRBJ2-1; 9 nucleotides agree with TRBD2. With 3 bases clipped from V and 7 bases from J, the junction kept 8 bases outside the gene matches. The germline gives CDR1 SGDLS, CDR2 YYNGEE. The CDR3 has 15 residues.

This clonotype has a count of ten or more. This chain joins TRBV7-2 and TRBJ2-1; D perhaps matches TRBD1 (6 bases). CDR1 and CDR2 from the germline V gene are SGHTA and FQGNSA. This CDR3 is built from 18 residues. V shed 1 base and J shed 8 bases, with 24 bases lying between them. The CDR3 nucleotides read TGTGCCAGCAGCTTAGTGGGCGGACAGTCGGGCAGTGCACATGAGCAGTTCTTC. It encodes CASSLVGGQSGSAHEQFF.

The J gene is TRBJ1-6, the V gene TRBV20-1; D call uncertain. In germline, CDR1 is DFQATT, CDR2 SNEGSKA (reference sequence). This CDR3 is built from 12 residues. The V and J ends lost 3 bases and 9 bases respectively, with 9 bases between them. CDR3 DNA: TGCAGTGCTAGTATTCGGGGTTCACCCCTCCACTTT. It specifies CSASIRGSPLHF.

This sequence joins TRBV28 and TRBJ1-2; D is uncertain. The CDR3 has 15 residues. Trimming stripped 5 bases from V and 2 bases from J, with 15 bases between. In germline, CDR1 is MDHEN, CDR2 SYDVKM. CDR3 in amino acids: CASSRGRRFNYGYTF. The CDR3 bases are TGTGCCAGCAGTCGTGGGCGACGGTTCAACTATGGCTACACCTTC.